This TCR beta chain was observed in a study of blood T cell repertoires in COVID-19. The data were produced by immunoSEQ multiplex PCR, yet TCRdb's version contains in-frame clones alone and is incomplete. The sample consists of about 140,000 clones, roughly 88% of them appearing once. Per germline, CDR1 MGHRA and CDR2 YSYEKL. The CDR3 covers 16 residues. V gave up 4 bases and J gave up 7 bases; unmatched junction bases: 7. Study members were between about 18 and 89 years old and lived in 25 or so US regions. In assigning cohorts, the study relied on participant-reported clinical history. Someone with COVID-19 had been met by exposed participants within 2 weeks before study entry.

The V and J genes are TRBV4-1 and TRBJ1-6, with 10 bases fitting TRBD1. The sequence derives from an older man who had been exposed to COVID-19. The sample was PBMCs or T cells enriched from blood (not recorded which). The CDR3 loop is CASSPLRTGGNSPLHF. CDR3 coding DNA: TGCGCCAGCAGCCCCCTTCGGACAGGGGGGAATTCACCCCTCCACTTT.